The 22 T cell receptor beta chains below come from one sample, sequenced in a study of blood T cells in healthy people across ages. A second PCR, run for roughly 7 to 12 cycles, used a sample-barcoded 5' primer plus a J-beta primer mix. TCRdb fed the 5' RACE reads into MiXCR, producing one record per CDR3 protein. The table records roughly 800,000 distinct CDR3 sequences, roughly 40% of them present only once. The source material was blood. Source of these receptors: a man aged 18 to 30 in good health.

The chain has TRBV4-1 and TRBJ1-1, with 7 bases matching TRBD1. The CDR3 runs to 14 residues. Trimming removed 2 bases from V and 6 bases from J; junction bases left unmatched: 6. Germline-derived CDR1 and CDR2 are MGHRA and YSYEKL. The CDR3 nucleotides are TGCGCCAGCAGCCAAAGCCTTACAGGGGCTGAAGCTTTCTTT. It specifies CASSQSLTGAEAFF.

The chain couples TRBV15 to TRBJ2-1; 7 positions match TRBD2. Germline CDR1 and CDR2: LNHNV and YYDKDF (reference sequence). This CDR3 comprises 15 residues. After removal of 0 bases from V and 7 bases from J, the junction contained 6 bases not matched to a gene. CDR3 loop: CATSRDSGQANEQFF. The CDR3 coding sequence is TGTGCCACCAGCAGAGATAGCGGGCAGGCGAATGAGCAGTTCTTC. The full variable domain, rest sourced from reference TRBV15 and TRBJ2-1, is DAMVIQNPRYQVTQFGKPVTLSCSQTLNHNVMYWYQQKSSQAPKLLFHYYDKDFNNEADTPDNFQSRRPNTSFCFLDIRSPGLGDTAMYLCATSRDSGQANEQFFGPGTRLTVL.

This clonotype occurred once. This may come from a read error, since a much larger clone is one base off. J is TRBJ2-1 and V is TRBV20-1, with D perhaps assigned TRBD1 or TRBD2 (5 bases each). Germline assignment: CDR1 DFQATT and CDR2 SNEGSKA (reference sequence). Trimming took off 7 bases at V and 13 bases at J, with 26 bases between the two ends. This CDR3 is 14 amino acids long. The CDR3 region is CSVPGTALSKTQFF. For the CDR3, the DNA is TGCAGTGTTCCGGGGACCGCCCTTTCTAAGACCCAGTTCTTC.

The genes are TRBV4-3 and TRBJ2-3, with 9 bases identical to TRBD2. Germline CDR1 LGHNA, CDR2 YSLEER. Losses at the gene ends were 0 bases for V and 6 bases for J; bases not matched to a gene: 4. The CDR3 is 15 amino acids. CDR3 protein: CASSQDNLAGDTQYF. In DNA form, the CDR3 reads TGCGCCAGCAGCCAAGATAACCTAGCGGGGGATACGCAGTATTTT.

A word on this clonotype: The germline gene is not matched at one end of the junction; a read error may be the cause. V usage is TRBV7-3 and J usage is TRBJ1-6; unclear D gene. CDR1 SGHTA and CDR2 FQGTGA come from the germline V gene. This CDR3 has 13 residues. The CDR3 nucleotides are TGTGCCAGCAGCGTCGACTTAAATTCACTCCTCCACTTT. This encodes CASSVDLNSLLHF.

This clonotype was recorded at least ten times. This chain joins TRBV10-3 and TRBJ2-1; D perhaps matches TRBD2 (6 bases). The CDR3 is 13 residues long. Trimming pared 5 bases from V and 7 bases from J, leaving 12 bases between. CDR1 and CDR2 (germline): ENHRY, SYGVKD. The CDR3, as DNA: TGTGCCATCAGTCTGGGGACTCGGAATGAGCAGTTCTTC. Residues: CAISLGTRNEQFF.

The chain carries TRBV5-1 and TRBJ2-2; TRBD1 aligns across 10 bases. CDR3 size: 15 residues. Trimming took 2 bases from V and 5 from J; bases not matched to a gene: 3. CDR1 and CDR2 (germline): SGHRS, YFSETQ. The CDR3 here is CASSFDRGQTGELFF. The CDR3 coding sequence is TGCGCCAGCAGCTTCGACAGGGGGCAGACCGGGGAGCTGTTTTTT.

Details on this clonotype: Germline and junction disagree at one end, which may indicate a read error. This sequence joins TRBV6-5 and TRBJ2-5; D is possibly TRBD1 (5 bases). Germline CDR1 and CDR2: MNHEY and SVGAGI. The CDR3 runs to 15 residues. The CDR3 loop is CANSYSVGLGETQYF. Here the CDR3 DNA reads TGTGCCAACAGTTACTCGGTGGGGCTAGGGGAGACCCAGTACTTC.

This clonotype was recorded at least ten times. This sequence joins TRBV29-1 and TRBJ2-7, with D possibly TRBD1 on 5 matching bases. V was pared by 4 bases and J by 0 bases, with 10 bases between. The CDR3 runs 13 residues. Germline CDR1 is SQVTM and CDR2 is ANQGSEA. CDR3 coding DNA: TGCAGCGTTGTGTGGGGCACCTCCTACGAGCAGTACTTC. Translating it yields CSVVWGTSYEQYF.

This clonotype has only one observation. The chain joins TRBV20-1 to TRBJ1-3; D is possibly TRBD1 (6 bases). V lost 6 bases to trimming and J lost 0 bases, with 18 bases between them. The germline gives CDR1 DFQATT, CDR2 SNEGSKA (reference sequence). The CDR3 spans 16 residues. CDR3 in DNA: TGCAGTGCCCACCGGAGAGGACAGATCTCTGGAAACACCATATATTTT. Protein: CSAHRRGQISGNTIYF.

This chain links TRBV14 with TRBJ2-1; no reliable D call. Germline V gene lookup returns CDR1 SGHDN and CDR2 FVKESK. The V end lost 1 base, the J end lost 5 bases, and 12 bases lay between the germline ends. The CDR3 totals 15 residues. CDR3 in DNA: TGTGCCAGCAGCCAAGTAAAACAATACCACAATGAGCAGTTCTTC. Translating gives CASSQVKQYHNEQFF.

The chain links TRBV7-9 to TRBJ2-1, with TRBD2 matching 9 bases. The CDR3 contains 16 residues. The trim removed 2 bases at V and 13 bases at J, leaving 15 bases unmatched. CDR1 is SEHNR, CDR2 FQNEAQ, per germline (reference sequence). CDR3 nucleotide sequence: TGTGCCAGCAGCTTATCCCTAGCGGGGAATCAAGAGACCCAGTTCTTC. This gives the protein CASSLSLAGNQETQFF.

The chain carries TRBV4-1 and TRBJ1-1; tentatively, D is TRBD1 (5 bases). This CDR3 has 14 residues. CDR1 is MGHRA and CDR2 is YSYEKL in the germline V gene. Trimming shortened V by 2 bases and J by 6 bases, and 13 bases separated the two germline ends. DNA of the CDR3: TGCGCCAGCAGCCAAACCGAAGGGGTGTCTGAAGCTTTCTTT. This encodes CASSQTEGVSEAFF.

With regard to this clonotype: An end of the junction differs from the germline gene, which may be a read error. The V call is TRBV25-1, the J call TRBJ1-4; TRBD1 aligns across 7 bases. The CDR3 totals 14 residues. CDR1 is MGHDK, CDR2 SYGVNS, per germline. The CDR3 region has the DNA TGTGCCAGCAGGGGGACAGATCTTAATGAACAACTGTTTTTT. Translated, it gives CASRGTDLNEQLFF. The variable domain in full, completed from reference TRBV25-1 and TRBJ1-4, reads EADIYQTPRYLVIGTGKKITLECSQTMGHDKMYWYQQDPGMELHLIHYSYGVNSTEKGDLSSESTVSRIRTEHFPLTLESARPSHTSQYLCASRGTDLNEQLFFGSGTQLSVL.

The rearrangement joins TRBV12-3 or TRBV12-4 to TRBJ1-5, with 7 bases that match TRBD1. The CDR3 is 14 residues long. J was trimmed by 7 bases and V by 5 bases; bases with no gene match: 8. CDR3 region: CASSQIQGSQPQHF. The CDR3 coding sequence is TGTGCCAGCAGTCAGATACAGGGGAGCCAGCCCCAGCATTTT.

There are many counts of this clonotype. This chain links TRBV11-2 with TRBJ2-3; 15 nucleotides align to TRBD2. The CDR3 length is 17 residues. Germline V lookup: CDR1 SGHAT, CDR2 FQNNGV. The ends lost 5 bases at V and 2 bases at J; junction bases unmatched: 5. CDR3 coding DNA: TGTGCCAGCAGCACCGGGACTAGCGGGGGGTACACAGATACGCAGTATTTT. The encoded protein is CASSTGTSGGYTDTQYF.

The rearrangement links TRBV9 to TRBJ2-2; D possibly corresponds to TRBD2 (6 bases). With 3 bases removed from V and 1 base from J, the gap between germline ends came to 19 bases. Germline CDR1 reads SGDLS; CDR2 reads YYNGEE. This CDR3 spans 18 amino acids. Here the CDR3 reads CASSAIGRGAGNTGELFF. The CDR3 bases are TGTGCCAGCAGCGCCATTGGGCGCGGGGCAGGGAACACCGGGGAGCTGTTTTTT.

This chain links TRBV6-2 or TRBV6-3 with TRBJ1-2, with D hard to call. Germline assignment: CDR1 MNHEY and CDR2 SVGEGT. Trimming removed 6 bases from V and 6 bases from J, with 23 bases in between. This CDR3 region has 16 residues. The CDR3 DNA reads TGTGCCAGCAGCCTCAGAGGCGGGGTCGATAAGCATGGCTACACCTTC. Its translation: CASSLRGGVDKHGYTF.

The V and J genes are TRBV9 and TRBJ2-5; D perhaps matches TRBD2 (5 bases). This CDR3 contains 14 residues. CDR1 SGDLS and CDR2 YYNGEE come from the germline V gene. The V and J ends lost 1 base and 5 bases respectively, with 12 bases between them. CDR3: CASSVLAGLETQYF. CDR3 DNA sequence: TGTGCCAGCAGCGTACTGGCGGGTCTGGAGACCCAGTACTTC.

J is TRBJ1-5 and V is TRBV12-3 or TRBV12-4; 7 bases fit TRBD1. CDR3 length: 17 amino acids. The V gene end was trimmed by 4 bases and the J gene end by 2 bases; junction bases not matched to a gene: 11. Here the CDR3 DNA reads TGTGCCAGCAGTTCCCGTATACAGGGGATGGGCAATCAGCCCCAGCATTTT. It codes for CASSSRIQGMGNQPQHF.

The gene calls are TRBV24-1 and TRBJ1-5; 8 bases line up with TRBD1. The CDR3 consists of 14 residues. With V trimmed by 6 bases and J by 4 bases, 4 bases remained unmatched. Germline V lookup: CDR1 KGHDR, CDR2 SFDVKD. The CDR3 protein is CATSSRGLNQPQHF. The CDR3, as DNA: TGTGCCACCAGTTCCAGGGGGCTGAATCAGCCCCAGCATTTT.

The V gene is TRBV7-9, the J gene TRBJ2-2; D is ambiguous. The CDR3 extends over 15 amino acids. Germline-derived CDR1 and CDR2 are SEHNR and FQNEAQ (reference sequence). Trimming took 2 bases from V and 1 from J, leaving 8 bases between them. CDR3 residues: CASSLRLRNTGELFF. CDR3 DNA: TGTGCCAGCAGCTTAAGGCTCAGGAACACCGGGGAGCTGTTTTTT.